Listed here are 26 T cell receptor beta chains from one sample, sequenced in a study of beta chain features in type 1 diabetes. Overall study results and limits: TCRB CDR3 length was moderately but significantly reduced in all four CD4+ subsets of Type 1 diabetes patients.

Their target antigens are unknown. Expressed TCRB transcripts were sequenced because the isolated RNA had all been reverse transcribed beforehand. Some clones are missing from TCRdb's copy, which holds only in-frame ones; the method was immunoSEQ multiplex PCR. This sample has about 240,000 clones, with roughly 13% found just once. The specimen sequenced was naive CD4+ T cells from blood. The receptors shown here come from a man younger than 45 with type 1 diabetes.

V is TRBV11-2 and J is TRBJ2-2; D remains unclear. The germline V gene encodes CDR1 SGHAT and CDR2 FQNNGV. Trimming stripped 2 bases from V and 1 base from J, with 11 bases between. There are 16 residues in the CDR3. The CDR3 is CASSLYPQKNTGELFF. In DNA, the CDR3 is TGTGCCAGCAGCTTATACCCACAGAAGAACACCGGGGAGCTGTTTTTT.

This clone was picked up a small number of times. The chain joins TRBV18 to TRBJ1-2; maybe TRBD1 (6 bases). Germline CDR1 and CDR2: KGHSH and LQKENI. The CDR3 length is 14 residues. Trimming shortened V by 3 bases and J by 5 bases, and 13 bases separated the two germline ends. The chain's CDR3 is CASSPYRDEYGYTF. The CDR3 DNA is TGTGCCAGCTCACCCTACAGGGATGAATATGGCTACACCTTC.

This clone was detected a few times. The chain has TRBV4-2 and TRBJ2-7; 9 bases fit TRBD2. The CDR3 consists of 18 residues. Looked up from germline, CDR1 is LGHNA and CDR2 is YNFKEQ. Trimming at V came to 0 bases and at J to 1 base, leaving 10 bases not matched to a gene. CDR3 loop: CASSQEVAGELGSYEQYF. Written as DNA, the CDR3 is TGTGCCAGCAGCCAAGAGGTAGCGGGAGAGCTGGGGTCCTACGAGCAGTACTTC.

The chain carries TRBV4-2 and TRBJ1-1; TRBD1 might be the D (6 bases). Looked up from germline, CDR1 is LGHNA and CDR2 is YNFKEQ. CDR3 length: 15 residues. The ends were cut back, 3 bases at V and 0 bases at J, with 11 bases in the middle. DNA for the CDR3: TGTGCCAGCAGCCAGCCAGACAGGCTGAACACTGAAGCTTTCTTT. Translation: CASSQPDRLNTEAFF.

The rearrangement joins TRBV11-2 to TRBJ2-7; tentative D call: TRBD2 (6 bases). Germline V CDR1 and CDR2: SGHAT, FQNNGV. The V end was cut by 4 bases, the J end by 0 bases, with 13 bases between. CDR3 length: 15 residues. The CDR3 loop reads CASSYLAHSSYEQYF. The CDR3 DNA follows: TGTGCCAGCAGCTACCTAGCGCATAGCTCCTACGAGCAGTACTTC.

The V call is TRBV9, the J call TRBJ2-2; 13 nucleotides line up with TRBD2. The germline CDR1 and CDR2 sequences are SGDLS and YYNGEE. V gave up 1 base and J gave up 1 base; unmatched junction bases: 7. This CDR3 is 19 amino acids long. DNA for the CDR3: TGTGCCAGCAGCGTACTGTGGACTAGCGGGGGCGGGAACACCGGGGAGCTGTTTTTT. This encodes CASSVLWTSGGGNTGELFF.

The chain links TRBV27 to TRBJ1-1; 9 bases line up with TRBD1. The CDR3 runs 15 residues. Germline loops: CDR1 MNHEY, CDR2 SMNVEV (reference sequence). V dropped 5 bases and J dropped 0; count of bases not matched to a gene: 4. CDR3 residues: CASSKGTGLNTEAFF. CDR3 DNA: TGTGCCAGCAGTAAAGGGACAGGGCTGAACACTGAAGCTTTCTTT.

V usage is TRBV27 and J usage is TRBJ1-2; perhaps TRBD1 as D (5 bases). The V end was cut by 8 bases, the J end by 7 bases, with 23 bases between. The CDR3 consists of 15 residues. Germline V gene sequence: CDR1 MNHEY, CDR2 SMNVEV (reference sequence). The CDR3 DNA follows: TGTGCCAGCGCCTCCCCGGGGGAAGGTGGTGGTGGCTACACCTTC. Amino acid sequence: CASASPGEGGGGYTF.

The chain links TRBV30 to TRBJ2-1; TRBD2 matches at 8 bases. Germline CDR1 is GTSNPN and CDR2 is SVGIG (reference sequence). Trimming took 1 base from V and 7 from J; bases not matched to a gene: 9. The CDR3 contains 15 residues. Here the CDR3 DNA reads TGTGCCTGGAGTGGACCGGGACTAGGGGGGAATGAGCAGTTCTTC. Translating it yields CAWSGPGLGGNEQFF.

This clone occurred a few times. For the CDR3, the DNA is TGTGCCAGCAGCCGCGGACAGAGCTCCTACAATGAGCAGTTCTTC. It encodes CASSRGQSSYNEQFF. The gene calls are TRBV5-6 and TRBJ2-1; perhaps TRBD1 as D (6 bases). V dropped 4 bases and J dropped 0 bases, with 11 bases sitting between them. The CDR3 is 15 amino acids. The germline V gene has CDR1 SGHDT and CDR2 YYEEEE.

This CDR3 reads CASSLVRTDTQYF. Here the CDR3 DNA reads TGTGCCAGCAGCTTAGTCAGAACAGATACGCAGTATTTT. The V and J genes are TRBV7-8 and TRBJ2-3, with D hard to call. This CDR3 region has 13 residues. V gave up 1 base and J gave up 3 bases, with 5 bases separating them. Germline CDR1 is SGHVS and CDR2 is FQNEAQ.

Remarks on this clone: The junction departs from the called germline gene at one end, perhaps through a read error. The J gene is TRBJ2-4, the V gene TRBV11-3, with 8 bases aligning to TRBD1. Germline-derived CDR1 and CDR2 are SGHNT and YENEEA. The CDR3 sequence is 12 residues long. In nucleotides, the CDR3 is TGTGCCAGCAGCTTAGTGGGACAGGCGGTGGACTTC. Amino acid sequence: CASSLVGQAVDF. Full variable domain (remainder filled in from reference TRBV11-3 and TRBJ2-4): EAGVVQSPRYKIIEKKQPVAFWCNPISGHNTLYWYLQNLGQGPELLIRYENEEAVDDSQLPKDRFSAERLKGVDSTLKIQPAELGDSAVYLCASSLVGQAVDFGAGTRLSVL.

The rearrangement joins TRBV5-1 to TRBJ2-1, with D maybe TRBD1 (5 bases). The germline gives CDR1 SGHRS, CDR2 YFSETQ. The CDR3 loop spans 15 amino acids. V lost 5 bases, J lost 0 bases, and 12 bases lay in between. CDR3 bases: TGCGCCAGCAGGGAAACAGGCAGCTCCTACAATGAGCAGTTCTTC. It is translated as CASRETGSSYNEQFF.

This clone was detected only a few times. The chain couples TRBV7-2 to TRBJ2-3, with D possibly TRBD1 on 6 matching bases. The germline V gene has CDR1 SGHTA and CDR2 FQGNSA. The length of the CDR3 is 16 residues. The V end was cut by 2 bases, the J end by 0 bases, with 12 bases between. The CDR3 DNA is TGTGCCAGCAGCTTATTGGACAGTTCAAGCACAGATACGCAGTATTTT. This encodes CASSLLDSSSTDTQYF.

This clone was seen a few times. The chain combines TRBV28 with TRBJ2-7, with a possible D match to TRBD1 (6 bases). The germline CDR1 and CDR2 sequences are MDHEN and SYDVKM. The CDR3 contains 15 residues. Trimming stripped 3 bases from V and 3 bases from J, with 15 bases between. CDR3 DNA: TGTGCCAGCAGTTTCCCAGGGGATGGGGGCTACGAGCAGTACTTC. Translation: CASSFPGDGGYEQYF.

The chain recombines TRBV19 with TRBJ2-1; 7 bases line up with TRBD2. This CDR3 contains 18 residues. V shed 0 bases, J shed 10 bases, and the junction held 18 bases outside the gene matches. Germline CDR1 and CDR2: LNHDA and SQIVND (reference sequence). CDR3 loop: CASSIDHGAGAPWGEQFF. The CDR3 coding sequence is TGTGCCAGTAGTATAGATCACGGCGCGGGAGCCCCCTGGGGGGAGCAGTTCTTC.

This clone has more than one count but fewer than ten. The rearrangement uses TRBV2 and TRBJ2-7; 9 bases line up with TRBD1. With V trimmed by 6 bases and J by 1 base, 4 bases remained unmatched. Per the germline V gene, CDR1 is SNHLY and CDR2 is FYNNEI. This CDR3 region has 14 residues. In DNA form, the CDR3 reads TGTGCCAGCAGACCCGGGACAGGGTCCTACGAGCAGTACTTC. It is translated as CASRPGTGSYEQYF.

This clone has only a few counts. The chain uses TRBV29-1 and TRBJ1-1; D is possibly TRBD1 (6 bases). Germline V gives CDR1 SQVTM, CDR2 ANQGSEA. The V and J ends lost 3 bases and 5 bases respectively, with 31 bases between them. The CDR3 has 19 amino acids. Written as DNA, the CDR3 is TGCAGCGTTGATTCTTTTCGGTCGGGGACGGGGGGCCTTTGGACTGAAGCTTTCTTT. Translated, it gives CSVDSFRSGTGGLWTEAFF.

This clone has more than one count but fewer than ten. The CDR3 nucleotides read TGTGCCAGCAGTGACTTAGGTGGGAGGGCCTCCAATGAGCAGTTCTTC. This gives the protein CASSDLGGRASNEQFF. V is TRBV2 and J is TRBJ2-1; TRBD2 matches at 7 bases. Germline CDR1 SNHLY, CDR2 FYNNEI. The CDR3 sequence is 16 residues long. V gave up 3 bases and J gave up 6 bases; unmatched junction bases: 11.

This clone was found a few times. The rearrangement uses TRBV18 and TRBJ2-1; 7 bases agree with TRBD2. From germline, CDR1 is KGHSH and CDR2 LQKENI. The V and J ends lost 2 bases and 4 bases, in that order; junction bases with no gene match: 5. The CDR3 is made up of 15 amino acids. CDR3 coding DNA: TGTGCCAGCTCACCATGGGAGGGCCTATACAATGAGCAGTTCTTC. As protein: CASSPWEGLYNEQFF. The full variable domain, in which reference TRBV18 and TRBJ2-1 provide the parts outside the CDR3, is NAGVMQNPRHLVRRRGQEARLRCSPMKGHSHVYWYRQLPEEGLKFMVYLQKENIIDESGMPKERFSAEFPKEGPSILRIQQVVRGDSAAYFCASSPWEGLYNEQFFGPGTRLTVL.

In DNA form, the CDR3 reads TGTGCCAGCAGCCAAGATACCCCCAGTTACTCTGGAAACACCATATATTTT. Amino acid sequence: CASSQDTPSYSGNTIYF. The chain is built from TRBV4-2 and TRBJ1-3; D unclear. Trimming removed 0 bases at V and 0 bases at J, with 12 bases between. Germline assignment: CDR1 LGHNA and CDR2 YNFKEQ. CDR3 length: 17 amino acids.

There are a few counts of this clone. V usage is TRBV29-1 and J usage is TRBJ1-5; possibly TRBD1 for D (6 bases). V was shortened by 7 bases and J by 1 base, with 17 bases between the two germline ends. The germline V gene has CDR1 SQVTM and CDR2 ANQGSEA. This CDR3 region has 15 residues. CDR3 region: CSAILQGRSNQPQHF. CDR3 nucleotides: TGCAGCGCAATTTTACAGGGCCGGAGCAATCAGCCCCAGCATTTT.

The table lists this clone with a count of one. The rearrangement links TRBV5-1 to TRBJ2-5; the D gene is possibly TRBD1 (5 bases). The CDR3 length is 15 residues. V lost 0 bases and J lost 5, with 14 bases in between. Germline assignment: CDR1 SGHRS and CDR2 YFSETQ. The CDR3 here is CASSLAWQGRETQYF. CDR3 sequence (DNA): TGCGCCAGCAGCTTGGCCTGGCAGGGTCGGGAGACCCAGTACTTC.

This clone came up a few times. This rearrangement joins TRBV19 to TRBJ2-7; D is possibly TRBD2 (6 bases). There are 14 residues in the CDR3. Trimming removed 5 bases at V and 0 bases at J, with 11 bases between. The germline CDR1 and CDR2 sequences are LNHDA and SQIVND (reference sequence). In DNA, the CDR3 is TGTGCCAGTAGTGGGACTGTGAGCTCCTACGAGCAGTACTTC. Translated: CASSGTVSSYEQYF.

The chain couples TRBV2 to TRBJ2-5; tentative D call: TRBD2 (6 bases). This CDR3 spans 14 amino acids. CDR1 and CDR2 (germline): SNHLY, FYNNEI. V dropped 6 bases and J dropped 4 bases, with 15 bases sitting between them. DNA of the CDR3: TGTGCCAGCAGAGTGGGGGGTCCGCGAGAGACCCAGTACTTC. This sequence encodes CASRVGGPRETQYF.

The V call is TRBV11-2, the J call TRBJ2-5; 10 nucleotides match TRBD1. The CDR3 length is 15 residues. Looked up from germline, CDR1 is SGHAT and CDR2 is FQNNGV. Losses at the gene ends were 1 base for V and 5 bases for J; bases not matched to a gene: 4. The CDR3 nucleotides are TGTGCCAGCAGCTTAGGACAGGGGGCGCTTGAGACCCAGTACTTC. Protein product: CASSLGQGALETQYF.